A selection of T cell receptor beta chains follows, all from one sample in a study of blood T cell repertoires in COVID-19. Sequencing was performed with immunoSEQ multiplex PCR; in TCRdb, only in-frame clones are kept and a portion is missing. The data show some 75,000 clones, 70% to 90% seen once. The source material was peripheral blood. These receptors originate from a man of 80 years or more with COVID-19, enrolled during active disease. The CDR3 runs from the conserved cysteine through the conserved F or W. D genes are given only for firm matches. Some rows have no size entry. The others give once, few or many, or a class for an expanded clone.

J gene	D gene	clone size	V gene	CDR3 protein	CDR3 DNA
TRBJ2-5	-	once	TRBV5-4	CASSLIGVDETQYF	TGTGCCAGCAGTCTTATCGGGGTAGATGAGACCCAGTACTTC
TRBJ2-1	TRBD1	-	TRBV7-6	CASSRDRVGRNEQFF	TGTGCCAGCAGCCGCGACAGGGTGGGAAGAAATGAGCAGTTCTTC
TRBJ2-3	TRBD2	once	TRBV9	CASSPTSGDPDTQYF	TGTGCCAGCAGCCCGACTAGCGGGGACCCAGATACGCAGTATTTT
TRBJ2-7	-	-	TRBV2	CASSGGSLDYEQYF	TGTGCCAGCAGTGGGGGCAGCCTTGACTACGAGCAGTACTTC
TRBJ1-4	-	once	TRBV4-2	CASSQDSGTREKLFF	TGTGCCAGCAGCCAAGATTCCGGGACAAGGGAAAAACTGTTTTTT
TRBJ1-1	TRBD1	-	TRBV7-8	CASSFLRQGTEAFF	TGTGCCAGCAGCTTTTTGCGACAGGGCACTGAAGCTTTCTTT
TRBJ2-7	-	-	TRBV28	CASSLLQGKIPLEQYF	TGTGCCAGCAGTTTATTGCAGGGGAAAATTCCCCTCGAGCAGTACTTC
TRBJ2-3	TRBD2	-	TRBV7-3	CASSLRRGGASTDTQYF	TGTGCCAGCAGCTTACGACGCGGGGGAGCTAGCACAGATACGCAGTATTTT
TRBJ2-6	TRBD2	few	TRBV9	CASSVGLAFSSGANVLTF	TGTGCCAGCAGCGTAGGACTAGCATTTAGCTCTGGGGCCAACGTCCTGACTTTC
TRBJ2-2	-	-	TRBV5-5	CASSLGPSDGELFF	TGTGCCAGCAGCTTAGGACCTAGCGACGGGGAGCTGTTTTTT
TRBJ1-1	TRBD1	-	TRBV10-3	CTISEGETGGAFF	TGTACCATCAGTGAGGGGGAAACAGGGGGAGCTTTCTTT
TRBJ1-1	-	-	TRBV2	CASSDNRWAEAFF	TGTGCCAGCAGTGACAACAGGTGGGCTGAAGCTTTCTTT
TRBJ1-2	TRBD1	few	TRBV18	CASSLKGQGGYTF	TGTGCCAGCTCACTCAAAGGACAGGGCGGCTACACCTTC
TRBJ2-2	TRBD2	-	TRBV4-2	CASSQKAGGSTGELFF	TGTGCCAGCAGCCAAAAAGCGGGGGGCAGCACCGGGGAGCTGTTTTTT
TRBJ1-2	-	-	TRBV6-5	CASSYVQTNYGYTF	TGTGCCAGCAGCTACGTACAGACTAACTATGGCTACACCTTC
TRBJ2-7	TRBD1	-	TRBV7-2	CASSRDRGLREQYF	TGTGCCAGCAGCAGGGACAGGGGGCTTCGCGAGCAGTACTTC
TRBJ2-3	TRBD2	-	TRBV10-3	CAISEGAGGISTDTQYF	TGTGCCATCAGTGAAGGAGCGGGGGGCATAAGCACAGATACGCAGTATTTT
TRBJ1-2	TRBD1	-	TRBV5-6	CASSPDRTYGYTF	TGTGCCAGCAGCCCGGACAGGACCTATGGCTACACCTTC
TRBJ2-3	TRBD2	once	TRBV7-6	CASSLGLAGGDTQYF	TGTGCCAGCAGCTTAGGGCTAGCGGGGGGGGATACGCAGTATTTT
TRBJ1-1	-	-	TRBV6-6	CASSWMGPEAFF	TGTGCCAGCAGTTGGATGGGGCCTGAAGCTTTCTTT
TRBJ1-2	TRBD1	-	TRBV27	CASRGTGVSGYTF	TGTGCCAGCAGGGGGACAGGGGTCTCCGGCTACACCTTC
TRBJ1-3	-	-	TRBV4-1	CASSQELSSGNTIYF	TGCGCCAGCAGCCAAGAGTTGAGCTCTGGAAACACCATATATTTT
TRBJ2-2	-	-	TRBV5-1	CASSLAPGANTGELFF	TGCGCCAGCAGCTTGGCCCCAGGGGCAAACACCGGGGAGCTGTTTTTT
TRBJ1-2	TRBD1	-	TRBV7-2	CASSSFGQAHGYTF	TGTGCCAGCAGCTCATTCGGACAGGCCCATGGCTACACCTTC
TRBJ1-1	-	few	TRBV5-5	CASSSRPQGNTEAFF	TGTGCCAGCAGCTCTAGACCACAGGGGAACACTGAAGCTTTCTTT
TRBJ1-2	-	-	TRBV7-9	CASSLRNYGYTF	TGTGCCAGCAGCTTACGGAACTATGGCTACACCTTC
TRBJ1-2	-	-	TRBV24-1	CATSDHSPEAYGYTF	TGTGCCACCAGTGACCATTCCCCGGAGGCCTATGGCTACACCTTC
TRBJ1-6	TRBD1	-	TRBV28	CASSKWIGGQGNSPLHF	TGTGCCAGCAGTAAGTGGATTGGCGGACAGGGTAATTCACCCCTCCACTTT
TRBJ2-1	-	-	TRBV9	CASSVADRLNEQFF	TGTGCCAGCAGCGTAGCCGACAGGCTTAATGAGCAGTTCTTC
TRBJ1-6	TRBD1	-	TRBV5-5	CASSPGDRVPNNSPLHF	TGTGCCAGCAGCCCGGGGGACAGGGTCCCGAATAATTCACCCCTCCACTTT
TRBJ2-2	-	-	TRBV19	CASSSLTLGELFF	TGTGCCAGTAGTTCGTTAACTCTGGGGGAGCTGTTTTTT
TRBJ1-4	-	-	TRBV9	CASSVERGSVEKLFF	TGTGCCAGCAGCGTAGAAAGGGGTTCTGTAGAAAAACTGTTTTTT
TRBJ2-5	-	few	TRBV2	CASREGLQETQYF	TGTGCCAGCAGGGAGGGGCTCCAAGAGACCCAGTACTTC
TRBJ2-1	TRBD1	-	TRBV5-1	CASRISVSGGASNEQFF	TGCGCCAGCAGGATATCAGTATCAGGGGGCGCGAGCAATGAGCAGTTCTTC
TRBJ1-2	-	-	TRBV9	CASSVDGRVDYGYTF	TGTGCCAGCAGCGTAGACGGGAGAGTGGACTATGGCTACACCTTC
TRBJ1-2	-	-	TRBV2	CASSATIRQDNYGYTF	TGTGCCAGCAGCGCCACGATCCGACAGGACAACTATGGCTACACCTTC
TRBJ1-5	TRBD1	once	TRBV28	CASSLGSPDRGLWSNQPQHF	TGTGCCAGCAGTTTGGGTTCCCCTGACAGGGGGCTGTGGAGCAATCAGCCCCAGCATTTT
TRBJ1-1	-	-	TRBV6-5	CASRRDTEAFF	TGTGCCAGCAGGAGGGACACTGAAGCTTTCTTT
TRBJ1-4	TRBD1	-	TRBV2	CASSERGRGKLFF	TGTGCCAGCAGTGAAAGGGGCAGGGGGAAACTGTTTTTT
TRBJ1-5	TRBD1	-	TRBV19	CASRAFRDRFASNQPQHF	TGTGCCAGTAGGGCATTCAGGGACAGGTTCGCAAGCAATCAGCCCCAGCATTTT
TRBJ2-7	-	-	TRBV28	CASSFHIYEQYF	TGTGCCAGCAGTTTTCACATCTACGAGCAGTACTTC
TRBJ1-5	TRBD1	-	TRBV19	CASRDRGLLSNQPQHF	TGTGCCAGTAGAGACAGGGGGCTCTTAAGCAATCAGCCCCAGCATTTT
TRBJ1-2	-	-	TRBV12-3/TRBV12-4	CASSTGGNYGYTF	TGTGCCAGCAGTACGGGGGGTAACTATGGCTACACCTTC
TRBJ2-2	TRBD2	-	TRBV5-1	CASSSPLAAGEDGELFF	TGCGCCAGCAGCTCCCCCCTTGCGGCGGGGGAAGACGGGGAGCTGTTTTTT
TRBJ2-2	-	-	TRBV28	CASSSWGHNTGELFF	TGTGCCAGCAGTTCTTGGGGACATAACACCGGGGAGCTGTTTTTT
TRBJ2-1	-	-	TRBV6-2/TRBV6-3	CASSYGFRGDEQFF	TGTGCCAGCAGTTACGGGTTCAGGGGCGATGAGCAGTTCTTC
TRBJ1-5	TRBD1	few	TRBV28	CASSPGTEDQPQHF	TGTGCCAGCAGTCCCGGGACAGAAGATCAGCCCCAGCATTTT
TRBJ1-1	TRBD1	-	TRBV29-1	CSVLTGLNTEAFF	TGCAGCGTTTTGACAGGGTTGAACACTGAAGCTTTCTTT
TRBJ2-5	-	-	TRBV7-8	CASSLNRVQETQYF	TGTGCCAGCAGCTTGAACAGGGTTCAAGAGACCCAGTACTTC
TRBJ1-2	-	few	TRBV9	CASETSDSVYGYTF	TGTGCCAGCGAGACCTCGGACAGCGTCTATGGCTACACCTTC
TRBJ1-2	TRBD1	-	TRBV6-6	CASSFRDSYGYTF	TGTGCCAGCAGTTTCCGGGACAGCTATGGCTACACCTTC